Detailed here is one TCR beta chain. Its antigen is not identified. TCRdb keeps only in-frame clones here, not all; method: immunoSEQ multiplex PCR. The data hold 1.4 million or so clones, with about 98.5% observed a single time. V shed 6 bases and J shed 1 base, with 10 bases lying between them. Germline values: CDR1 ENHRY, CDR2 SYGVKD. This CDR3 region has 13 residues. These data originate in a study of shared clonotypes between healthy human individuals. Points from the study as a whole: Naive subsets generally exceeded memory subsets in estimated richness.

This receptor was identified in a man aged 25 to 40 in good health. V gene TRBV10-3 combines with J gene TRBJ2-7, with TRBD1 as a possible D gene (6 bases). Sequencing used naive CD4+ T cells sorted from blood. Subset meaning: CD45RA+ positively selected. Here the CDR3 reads CAIRQGQSYEQYF. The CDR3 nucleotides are TGTGCCATCAGACAGGGCCAATCCTACGAGCAGTACTTC.